One sample yielded the 19 T cell receptor beta chains listed below, sequenced in a study of T-cell memory formation after mild COVID-19. TCRdb reprocessed the 5' RACE reads via MiXCR and lists one record per CDR3 protein. The sample lists approximately 260,000 distinct CDR3 sequences; about a sixth were seen once. Material for sequencing was PBMCs or a T cell subset sorted from them (not recorded which). The source of these receptors is a young man who had mild COVID-19 (a few samples of this study predate the infection). Cell type and time point are not known.

This clonotype showed up just a few times. This chain joins TRBV2 and TRBJ2-7; D gene uncertain. The germline CDR1 and CDR2 sequences are SNHLY and FYNNEI. The V gene lost 7 bases and the J gene lost 6 bases, with 7 bases spanning the gap. The CDR3 has 10 amino acids. The CDR3 sequence: CASKVGEQYF. The CDR3, as DNA: TGTGCCAGCAAGGTCGGCGAGCAGTACTTC.

The chain is built from TRBV2 and TRBJ1-4, with D possibly TRBD1 on 6 matching bases. The CDR3 is made up of 14 amino acids. Germline CDR1 is SNHLY and CDR2 is FYNNEI. V was cut by 6 bases and J by 7 bases, with 15 bases left in between. The CDR3 DNA reads TGTGCCAGCAGGGAGCGGGGGCGCTTTGAAAAACTGTTTTTT. Its protein product is CASRERGRFEKLFF. Full variable domain (rest looked up from reference TRBV2 and TRBJ1-4): EPEVTQTPSHQVTQMGQEVILRCVPISNHLYFYWYRQILGQKVEFLVSFYNNEISEKSEIFDDQFSVERPDGSNFTLKIRSTKLEDSAMYFCASRERGRFEKLFFGSGTQLSVL.

J is TRBJ1-2 and V is TRBV7-2; TRBD1 aligns across 10 bases. Trimming removed 5 bases from V and 4 bases from J; junction bases left unmatched: 7. The CDR3 length is 15 residues. Germline CDR1 reads SGHTA; CDR2 reads FQGNSA. The CDR3 DNA sequence: TGTGCCAGCAGCCGGGACAGGGGCCTTGCCTATGGCTACACCTTC. It codes for CASSRDRGLAYGYTF.

The chain combines TRBV28 with TRBJ1-4; D not resolved. V was trimmed by 3 bases and J by 8 bases, leaving 7 bases between them. Germline values: CDR1 MDHEN, CDR2 SYDVKM. The length of the CDR3 is 12 residues. The CDR3 spells CASSFRTEKLFF. CDR3 sequence (DNA): TGTGCCAGCAGTTTTCGGACCGAAAAACTGTTTTTT.

V usage is TRBV5-1 and J usage is TRBJ2-3, with D uncertain. Trimming stripped 4 bases from V and 2 bases from J, with 11 bases between. This CDR3 is 14 amino acids long. Germline V lookup: CDR1 SGHRS, CDR2 YFSETQ. CDR3 DNA sequence: TGCGCCAGCAGCCGAGGTGGATACACAGATACGCAGTATTTT. Translating gives CASSRGGYTDTQYF. Together with reference TRBV5-1 and TRBJ2-3, the CDR3 gives the full variable domain: KAGVTQTPRYLIKTRGQQVTLSCSPISGHRSVSWYQQTPGQGLQFLFEYFSETQRNKGNFPGRFSGRQFSNSRSEMNVSTLELGDSALYLCASSRGGYTDTQYFGPGTRLTVL.

This clonotype was counted only a few times. This chain links TRBV30 with TRBJ1-1; 7 bases fit TRBD1. CDR1 GTSNPN and CDR2 SVGIG come from the germline V gene (reference sequence). V lost 2 bases, J lost 4 bases, and 7 bases stayed unmatched. The CDR3 covers 14 residues. The CDR3 region is CAWSLRDRLTEAFF. The CDR3, as DNA: TGTGCCTGGAGTTTACGGGACAGACTCACTGAAGCTTTCTTT.

V and J are TRBV11-2 and TRBJ2-7, with 10 bases fitting TRBD1. The J segment lost 4 bases and the V segment lost 3 bases, leaving 6 bases of the junction unmatched. The CDR3 consists of 15 residues. The germline V gene encodes CDR1 SGHAT and CDR2 FQNNGV. In nucleotides, the CDR3 is TGTGCCAGCAGCTTTCTCGGGACAGGGGAATACGAGCAGTACTTC. Translated, it gives CASSFLGTGEYEQYF. The whole variable domain, remainder taken from reference TRBV11-2 and TRBJ2-7, is EAGVAQSPRYKIIEKRQSVAFWCNPISGHATLYWYQQILGQGPKLLIQFQNNGVVDDSQLPKDRFSAERLKGVDSTLKIQPAKLEDSAVYLCASSFLGTGEYEQYFGPGTRLTVT.

Only a few counts were recorded for this clonotype. The chain combines TRBV7-9 with TRBJ2-5; 9 nucleotides agree with TRBD2. The CDR3 has 18 amino acids. V was pared by 5 bases and J by 1 base, with 14 bases of the junction left unmatched. The germline gives CDR1 SEHNR, CDR2 FQNEAQ (reference sequence). The CDR3 is CASSPPFRSGGTQETQYF. The CDR3 DNA reads TGTGCCAGCAGCCCCCCCTTTAGGAGCGGGGGGACCCAAGAGACCCAGTACTTC.

The chain's CDR3 is CSPRDRGTEQYF. In DNA, the CDR3 is TGCAGTCCCCGGGACAGGGGGACCGAGCAGTACTTC. The V call is TRBV20-1, the J call TRBJ2-7, with TRBD1 identical over 11 bases. The CDR3 totals 12 residues. CDR1 DFQATT and CDR2 SNEGSKA come from the germline V gene (reference sequence). V lost 8 bases, J lost 6 bases, and 6 bases stayed unmatched.

The chain uses TRBV12-3 or TRBV12-4 and TRBJ2-7; 8 bases agree with TRBD1. This CDR3 comprises 13 residues. Unmatched junction bases numbered 2, after V lost 3 bases and J lost 4 bases. CDR3 nucleotide sequence: TGTGCCAGCAGTTTTGGACAGGGATACGAGCAGTACTTC. Amino acid sequence: CASSFGQGYEQYF.

This clonotype was seen repeatedly, ten times or more. The chain is built from TRBV5-6 and TRBJ2-5, with 7 bases fitting TRBD2. The CDR3 spans 14 residues. Trimming removed 2 bases from V and 3 bases from J; junction bases left unmatched: 4. Germline-derived CDR1 and CDR2 are SGHDT and YYEEEE. Here the CDR3 reads CASSLAGTEETQYF. The CDR3, as DNA: TGTGCCAGCAGCTTAGCGGGGACGGAAGAGACCCAGTACTTC. Supplemented by reference TRBV5-6 and TRBJ2-5, the full variable domain reads DAGVTQSPTHLIKTRGQQVTLRCSPKSGHDTVSWYQQALGQGPQFIFQYYEEEERQRGNFPDRFSGHQFPNYSSELNVNALLLGDSALYLCASSLAGTEETQYFGPGTRLLVL.

This clonotype was detected only a few times. The V and J genes are TRBV14 and TRBJ2-4; 9 bases fit TRBD1. The length of the CDR3 is 20 residues. Per germline, CDR1 SGHDN and CDR2 FVKESK. The V gene end was trimmed by 3 bases and the J gene end by 0 bases; junction bases not matched to a gene: 15. CDR3 bases: TGTGCCAGCAGCCAGGGGATCGGGACAGGGCAACGACTAGCCAAAAACATTCAGTACTTC. Its translation is CASSQGIGTGQRLAKNIQYF.

This clonotype was picked up many times. The chain couples TRBV12-3 or TRBV12-4 to TRBJ2-3; the D is unclear. The CDR3 sequence is 13 residues long. V lost 5 bases, J lost 2 bases, and 8 bases lay in between. CDR3 nucleotide sequence: TGTGCCAGCAGTAGGGATCTCACAGATACGCAGTATTTT. Translated: CASSRDLTDTQYF.

The chain recombines TRBV7-9 with TRBJ1-1, with TRBD1 matching over 8 bases. This CDR3 is 12 amino acids long. J was trimmed by 8 bases and V by 5 bases; bases with no gene match: 4. Per germline, CDR1 SEHNR and CDR2 FQNEAQ (reference sequence). The CDR3 sequence is CASSGQGSEAFF. Written as DNA, the CDR3 is TGTGCCAGCAGCGGACAGGGCTCAGAAGCTTTCTTT. Full variable domain (remainder filled in from reference TRBV7-9 and TRBJ1-1): DTGVSQNPRHKITKRGQNVTFRCDPISEHNRLYWYRQTLGQGPEFLTYFQNEAQLEKSRLLSDRFSAERPKGSFSTLEIQRTEQGDSAMYLCASSGQGSEAFFGQGTRLTVV.

This clonotype has more than one count but fewer than ten. The chain uses TRBV7-9 and TRBJ2-5; D gene uncertain. Deletions cut 1 base from V and 1 base from J, with 10 bases between. The germline gives CDR1 SEHNR, CDR2 FQNEAQ (reference sequence). The CDR3 contains 15 residues. CDR3 sequence: CASSLGRRSQETQYF. The CDR3 DNA is TGTGCCAGCAGCTTAGGTCGACGGAGCCAAGAGACCCAGTACTTC.

This clonotype has ten or more counts. The chain is built from TRBV5-1 and TRBJ1-6; weak D call: TRBD1 (6 bases). V lost 4 bases, J lost 7 bases, and 12 bases lay in between. This CDR3 has 14 residues. In germline, CDR1 is SGHRS, CDR2 YFSETQ. The CDR3 DNA reads TGCGCCAGCAGCCACAGGGAAAGGAATTCACCCCTCCACTTT. Translating gives CASSHRERNSPLHF.

In its sample, this clonotype was seen a few times. The CDR3 nucleotides read TGTGCCAGCAGCACCCACCTAGCGGGGGACGGTGAGCAGTTCTTC. Protein product: CASSTHLAGDGEQFF. This chain links TRBV11-2 with TRBJ2-1, with 10 bases fitting TRBD2. Germline V lookup: CDR1 SGHAT, CDR2 FQNNGV. The CDR3 has 15 residues. V was pared by 5 bases and J by 9 bases, with 10 bases of the junction left unmatched.

This chain links TRBV6-1 with TRBJ1-3; no clear D. The CDR3 is 15 amino acids. CDR1 and CDR2 (germline): MNHNS, SASEGT. V lost 2 bases and J lost 2, with 10 bases in between. Written as DNA, the CDR3 is TGTGCCAGCAGTGAAAAGGTGGCCCCTGGAAACACCATATATTTT. Translation gives CASSEKVAPGNTIYF.

This clonotype came up many times. The chain joins TRBV7-3 to TRBJ1-6; D is undetermined. Germline V gene lookup returns CDR1 SGHTA and CDR2 FQGTGA. CDR3 size: 13 residues. Trimming stripped 5 bases from V and 6 bases from J, with 8 bases between. The chain's CDR3 is CASSGSINSPLHF. The DNA for the CDR3 is TGTGCCAGCAGCGGTTCGATTAATTCACCCCTCCACTTT.